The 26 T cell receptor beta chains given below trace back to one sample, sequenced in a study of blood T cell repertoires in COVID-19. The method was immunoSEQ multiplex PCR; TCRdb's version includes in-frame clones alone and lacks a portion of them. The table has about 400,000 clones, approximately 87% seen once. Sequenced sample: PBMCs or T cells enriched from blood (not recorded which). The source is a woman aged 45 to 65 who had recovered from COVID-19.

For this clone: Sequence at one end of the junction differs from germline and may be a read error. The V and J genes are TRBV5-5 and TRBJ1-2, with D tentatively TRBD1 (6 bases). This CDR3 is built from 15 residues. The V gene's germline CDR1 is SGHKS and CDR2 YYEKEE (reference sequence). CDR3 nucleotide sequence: TGTGCCAGCAGATTGGGGGCAGGGGCGGTCTATGGCTACACCTTC. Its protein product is CASRLGAGAVYGYTF.

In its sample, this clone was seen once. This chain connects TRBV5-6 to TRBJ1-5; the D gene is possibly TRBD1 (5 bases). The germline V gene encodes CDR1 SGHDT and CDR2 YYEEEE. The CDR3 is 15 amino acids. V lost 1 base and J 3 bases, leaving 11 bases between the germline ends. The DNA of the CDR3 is TGTGCCAGCAGCTTGCGCACAGGCCTCAATCAGCCCCAGCATTTT. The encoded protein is CASSLRTGLNQPQHF.

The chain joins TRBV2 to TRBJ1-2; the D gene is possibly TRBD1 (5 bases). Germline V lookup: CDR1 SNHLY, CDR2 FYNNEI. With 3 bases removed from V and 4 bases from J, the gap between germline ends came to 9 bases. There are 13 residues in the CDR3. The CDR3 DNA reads TGTGCCAGCAGTGAGCCGGGACTCTATGGCTACACCTTC. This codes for CASSEPGLYGYTF.

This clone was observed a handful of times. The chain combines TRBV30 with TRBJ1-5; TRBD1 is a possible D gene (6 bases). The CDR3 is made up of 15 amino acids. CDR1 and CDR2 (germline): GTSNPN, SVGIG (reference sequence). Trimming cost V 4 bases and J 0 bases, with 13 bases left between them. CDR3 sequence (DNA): TGTGCCTGGAATACCGGGACACATAGCAATCAGCCCCAGCATTTT. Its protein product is CAWNTGTHSNQPQHF.

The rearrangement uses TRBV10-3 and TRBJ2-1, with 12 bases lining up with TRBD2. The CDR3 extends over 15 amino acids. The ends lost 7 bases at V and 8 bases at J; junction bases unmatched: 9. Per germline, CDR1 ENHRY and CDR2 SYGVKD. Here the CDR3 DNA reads TGTGCCATCAAGTCTAGCGGGGGGGCGGAGGATGAGCAGTTCTTC. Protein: CAIKSSGGAEDEQFF.

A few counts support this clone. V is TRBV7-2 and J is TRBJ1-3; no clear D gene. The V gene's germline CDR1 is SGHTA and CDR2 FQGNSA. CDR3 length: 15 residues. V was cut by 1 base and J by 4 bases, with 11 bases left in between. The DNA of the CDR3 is TGTGCCAGCAGCTTAGATCCTAGGTCCGGAAACACCATATATTTT. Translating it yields CASSLDPRSGNTIYF.

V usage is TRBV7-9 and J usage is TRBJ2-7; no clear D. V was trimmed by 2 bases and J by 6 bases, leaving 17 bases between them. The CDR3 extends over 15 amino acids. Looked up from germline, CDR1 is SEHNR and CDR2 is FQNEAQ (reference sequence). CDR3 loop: CASSLSYASRGEQYF. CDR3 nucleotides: TGTGCCAGCAGCTTATCTTACGCATCAAGAGGCGAGCAGTACTTC. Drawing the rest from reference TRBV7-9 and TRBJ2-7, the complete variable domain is DTGVSQNPRHKITKRGQNVTFRCDPISEHNRLYWYRQTLGQGPEFLTYFQNEAQLEKSRLLSDRFSAERPKGSFSTLEIQRTEQGDSAMYLCASSLSYASRGEQYFGPGTRLTVT.

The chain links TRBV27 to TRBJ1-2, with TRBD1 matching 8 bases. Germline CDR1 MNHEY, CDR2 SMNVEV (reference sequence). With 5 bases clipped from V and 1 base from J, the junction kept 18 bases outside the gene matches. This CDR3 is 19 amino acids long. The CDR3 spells CASSPLRDRGVGGNYGYTF. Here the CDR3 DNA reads TGTGCCAGCAGTCCCCTTCGCGACAGGGGCGTAGGTGGTAACTATGGCTACACCTTC.

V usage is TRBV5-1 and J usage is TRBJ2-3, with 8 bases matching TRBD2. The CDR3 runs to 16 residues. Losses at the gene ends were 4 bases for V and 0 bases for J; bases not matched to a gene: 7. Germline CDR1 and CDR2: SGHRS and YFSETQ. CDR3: CASSPSGGRSTDTQYF. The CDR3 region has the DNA TGCGCCAGCAGCCCCAGCGGGGGCCGAAGCACAGATACGCAGTATTTT.

This CDR3 is CASSLSGSHEQFF. CDR3 DNA: TGTGCCAGCAGCTTGTCGGGTTCCCATGAGCAGTTCTTC. J is TRBJ2-1 and V is TRBV7-9, with unresolved D. Trimming shortened V by 3 bases and J by 8 bases, and 11 bases separated the two germline ends. The CDR3 length is 13 residues. The germline V gene encodes CDR1 SEHNR and CDR2 FQNEAQ (reference sequence).

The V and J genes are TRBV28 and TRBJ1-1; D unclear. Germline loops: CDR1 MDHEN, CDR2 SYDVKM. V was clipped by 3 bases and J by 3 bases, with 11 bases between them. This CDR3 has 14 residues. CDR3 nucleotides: TGTGCCAGCAGTTTTCGGGGAAGAGACACTGAAGCTTTCTTT. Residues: CASSFRGRDTEAFF.

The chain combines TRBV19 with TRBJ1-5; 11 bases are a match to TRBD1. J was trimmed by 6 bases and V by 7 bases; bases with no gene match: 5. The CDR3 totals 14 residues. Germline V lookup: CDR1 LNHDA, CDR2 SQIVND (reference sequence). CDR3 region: CASNSGQGVQPQHF. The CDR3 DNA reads TGTGCCAGTAATTCGGGACAGGGGGTTCAGCCCCAGCATTTT.

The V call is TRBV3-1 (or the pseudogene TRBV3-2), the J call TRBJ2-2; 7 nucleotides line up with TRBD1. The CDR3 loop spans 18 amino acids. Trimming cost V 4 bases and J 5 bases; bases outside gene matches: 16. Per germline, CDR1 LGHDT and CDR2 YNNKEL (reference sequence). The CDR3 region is CASSPGTDPRGRTGELFF. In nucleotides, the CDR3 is TGTGCCAGCAGCCCCGGGACAGACCCCAGAGGAAGGACCGGGGAGCTGTTTTTT.

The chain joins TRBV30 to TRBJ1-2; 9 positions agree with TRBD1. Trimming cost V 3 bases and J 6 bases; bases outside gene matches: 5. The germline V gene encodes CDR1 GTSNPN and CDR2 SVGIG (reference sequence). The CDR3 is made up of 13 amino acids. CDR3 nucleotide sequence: TGTGCCTGGAGCTACGGACAGGGGCATGGCTACACCTTC. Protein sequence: CAWSYGQGHGYTF.

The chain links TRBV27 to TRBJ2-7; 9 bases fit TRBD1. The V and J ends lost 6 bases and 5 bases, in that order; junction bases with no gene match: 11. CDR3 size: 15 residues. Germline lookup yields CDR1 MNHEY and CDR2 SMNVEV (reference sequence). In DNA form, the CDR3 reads TGTGCCAGCAGGCGGACCGGGACAGGGAGTCACGAGCAGTACTTC. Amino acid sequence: CASRRTGTGSHEQYF.

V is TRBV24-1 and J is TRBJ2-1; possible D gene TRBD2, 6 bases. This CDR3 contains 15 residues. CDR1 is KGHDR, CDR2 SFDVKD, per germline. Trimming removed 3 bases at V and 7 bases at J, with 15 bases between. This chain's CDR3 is CATSDVGLSVNEQFF. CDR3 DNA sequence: TGTGCCACCAGTGATGTGGGACTGTCGGTGAATGAGCAGTTCTTC.

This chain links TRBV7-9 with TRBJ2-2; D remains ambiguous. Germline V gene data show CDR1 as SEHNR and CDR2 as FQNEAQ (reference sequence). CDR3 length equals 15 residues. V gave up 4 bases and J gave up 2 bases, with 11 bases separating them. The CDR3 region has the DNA TGTGCCAGCAGCTGGGCTACGGATAACACCGGGGAGCTGTTTTTT. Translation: CASSWATDNTGELFF.

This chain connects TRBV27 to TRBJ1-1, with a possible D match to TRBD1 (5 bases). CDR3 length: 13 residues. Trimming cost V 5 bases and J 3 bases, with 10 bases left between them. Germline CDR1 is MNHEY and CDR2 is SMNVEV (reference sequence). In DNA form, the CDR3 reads TGTGCCAGCAGTGGCGACAGCTACACTGAAGCTTTCTTT. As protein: CASSGDSYTEAFF.

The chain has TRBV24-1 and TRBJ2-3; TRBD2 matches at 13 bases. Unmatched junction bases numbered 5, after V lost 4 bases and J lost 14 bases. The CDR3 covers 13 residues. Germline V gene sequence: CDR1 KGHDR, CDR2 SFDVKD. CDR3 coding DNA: TGTGCCACCAGTGACCGGACTAGCGGGGGTGGGTATTTT. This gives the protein CATSDRTSGGGYF.

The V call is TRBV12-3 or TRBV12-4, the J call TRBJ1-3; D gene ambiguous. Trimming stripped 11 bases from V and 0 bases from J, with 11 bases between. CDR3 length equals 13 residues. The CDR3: CAVSSISGNTIYF. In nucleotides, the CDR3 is TGTGCCGTCAGTTCCATCTCTGGAAACACCATATATTTT.

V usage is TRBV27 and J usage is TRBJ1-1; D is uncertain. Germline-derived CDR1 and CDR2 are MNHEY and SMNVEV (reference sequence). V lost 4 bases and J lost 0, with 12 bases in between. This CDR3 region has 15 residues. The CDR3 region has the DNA TGTGCCAGCAGTTCCCCGGGTATCATGAACACTGAAGCTTTCTTT. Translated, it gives CASSSPGIMNTEAFF.

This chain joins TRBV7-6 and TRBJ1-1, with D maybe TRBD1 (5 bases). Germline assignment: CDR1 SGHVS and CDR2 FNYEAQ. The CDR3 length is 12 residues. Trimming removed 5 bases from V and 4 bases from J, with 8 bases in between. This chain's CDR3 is CASSPGGTEAFF. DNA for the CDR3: TGTGCCAGCAGCCCGGGGGGCACTGAAGCTTTCTTT.

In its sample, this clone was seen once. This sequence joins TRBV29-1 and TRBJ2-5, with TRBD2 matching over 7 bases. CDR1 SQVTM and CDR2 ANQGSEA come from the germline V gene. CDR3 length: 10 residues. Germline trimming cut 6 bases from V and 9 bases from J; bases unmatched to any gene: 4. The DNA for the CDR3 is TGCAGCGTGGGGGGGTTGCCCCAGTACTTC. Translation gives CSVGGLPQYF.

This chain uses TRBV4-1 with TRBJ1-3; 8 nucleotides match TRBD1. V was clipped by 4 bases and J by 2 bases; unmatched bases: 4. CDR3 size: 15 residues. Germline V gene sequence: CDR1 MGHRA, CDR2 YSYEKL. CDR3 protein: CASSPQTGAGNTIYF. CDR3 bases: TGCGCCAGCAGCCCTCAGACAGGGGCTGGAAACACCATATATTTT.

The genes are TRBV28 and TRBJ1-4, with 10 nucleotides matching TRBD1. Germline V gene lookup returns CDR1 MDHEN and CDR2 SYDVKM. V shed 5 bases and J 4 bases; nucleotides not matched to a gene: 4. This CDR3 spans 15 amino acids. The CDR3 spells CASSQRTGGNEKLFF. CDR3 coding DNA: TGTGCCAGCAGTCAAAGGACAGGGGGTAATGAAAAACTGTTTTTT.

In DNA, the CDR3 is TGTGCCAGCAGCTGGAGAAGTAGCGGGAGACACAATGAGCAGTTCTTC. This translates into CASSWRSSGRHNEQFF. The rearrangement uses TRBV11-3 and TRBJ2-1; TRBD2 matches at 9 bases. With V trimmed by 4 bases and J by 5 bases, 9 bases remained unmatched. The CDR3 contains 16 residues. Germline lookup yields CDR1 SGHNT and CDR2 YENEEA.